This T cell receptor (beta chain) was identified in a study of primary melanoma T cells and metastatic recurrence (dated by TCRdb to 2020 to 2022). Regarding the research as a whole: A total of some 210 primary melanomas made up the cohort, all of stage T2 to T4 and more than 1 mm thick. Whether patient outcome could be predicted by T-cell fraction and T-cell repertoire clonality in primary melanoma tumors was the question this study put to the test. Progression-free survival was the clinical outcome compared against the T-cell fraction measured by TCR beta sequencing. Histopathological grading of tumor-infiltrating lymphocytes was compared with the T-cell fraction derived from sequencing. Points the paper makes about the study in general: Progression-free survival was reportedly predicted by the tumor T-cell fraction independently of thickness, ulceration, mitotic rate and age. A T-cell fraction above 20% appeared protective regardless of ulceration status, mitotic rate or nodal disease. An effective T-cell-mediated antitumor response in primary melanoma was presented by the authors only as a suggestion rather than as a demonstrated mechanism. Reportedly, adding T-cell fraction to tumor thickness improved progression-free survival prediction more than adding any other histopathological variable did.

The CDR3 runs 13 amino acids, cysteine and phenylalanine included. Just CDR3 DNA is preserved here, 39 bases in frame from base 1. CDR1 WSHSY and CDR2 SAAADI were looked up in the germline V gene. V and J are truncated by 11 bases and 1 base respectively, leaving an intervening sequence of 11 bases. Receptors were amplified or captured by the immunoSEQ multiplex PCR assay. Primary melanoma tumor tissue was subjected to high-throughput sequencing of the T-cell receptor beta chain. Per the source publication's procedure: The repertoire analyses covered TCRB CDR3 sharing between samples and the distribution of insertions and deletions. The predictive value of the T-cell fraction was ranked against histopathological variables by a gradient-boosted model. Held by TCRdb, this immuneACCESS table contains in-frame sequences only and omits some clones. Under half of the omission traces to an unresolved V gene where checked; the cause of the rest is unknown. V and J calls plus clone size are reproduced from that table; the DNA served to infer D and trimming. The sample table records roughly 670 clones; roughly 85% of these occur just once. The ten biggest clones cover around 21% of the sample.

Patients had primary melanoma that had been surgically resected and was considered potentially curable but at risk of metastatic recurrence. Concerning this clone: This clone's antigen is unknown. Base qualities are missing; no much larger clone stands one base away.

Material for sequencing was melanoma tumor tissue. The source is a human donor with melanoma. The chain couples TRBV10-2 to TRBJ2-2; TRBD1 could be the D gene, as 7 bases match. The DNA reads TGCGCCGGCGGGACAGAGAACACCGGGGAGCTGTTTTTT. Its amino acids are CAGGTENTGELFF.